This T cell receptor beta chain was documented in a study of blood T cell repertoires in COVID-19. Study-wide context: Whether acute or convalescent, the COVID-19 samples came from the United States, Italy and Spain. In each case, the material was cDNA or gDNA derived from T cells, B-cell-depleted T cells, or PBMCs.

As originally analysed: Amplification with reference gene primers provided the estimates of nucleated cell counts. TCRdb keeps only in-frame clones here, not all; method: immunoSEQ multiplex PCR. The DNA was the basis for D and trimming; V, J and clone size are from that table. Of around 120,000 clones in the sample, about 90% were seen once. V lost 6 bases, J lost 7 bases, and 12 bases lay in between. This CDR3 region has 13 residues. CDR1 is MNHNY, CDR2 SVGAGI, per germline (reference sequence). The chain uses TRBV6-6 and TRBJ1-4; the D gene is possibly TRBD1 (5 bases). The sample consisted of peripheral blood. This receptor was taken from a woman between 65 and 79 years old with acute or convalescent COVID-19. The CDR3 spells CASRGHYSEKLFF. The DNA for the CDR3 is TGTGCCAGCAGGGGGCATTATAGTGAAAAACTGTTTTTT.